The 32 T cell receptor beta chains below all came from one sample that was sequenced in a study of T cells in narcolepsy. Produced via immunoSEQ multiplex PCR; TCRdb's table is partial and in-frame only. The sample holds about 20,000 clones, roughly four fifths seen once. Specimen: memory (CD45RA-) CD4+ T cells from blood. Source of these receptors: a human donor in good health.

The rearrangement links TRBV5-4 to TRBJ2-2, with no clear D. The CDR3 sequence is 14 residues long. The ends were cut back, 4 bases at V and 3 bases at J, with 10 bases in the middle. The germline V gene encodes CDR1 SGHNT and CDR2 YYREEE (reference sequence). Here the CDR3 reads CASSLNQDTGELFF. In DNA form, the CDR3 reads TGTGCCAGCAGCCTTAATCAGGACACCGGGGAGCTGTTTTTT.

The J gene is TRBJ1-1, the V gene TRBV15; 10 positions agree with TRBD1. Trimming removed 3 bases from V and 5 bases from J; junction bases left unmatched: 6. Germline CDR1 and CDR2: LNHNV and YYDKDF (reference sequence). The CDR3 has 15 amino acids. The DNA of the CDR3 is TGTGCCACCAGCAGCCCGGACAGGGGGAGAACTGAAGCTTTCTTT. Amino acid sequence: CATSSPDRGRTEAFF.

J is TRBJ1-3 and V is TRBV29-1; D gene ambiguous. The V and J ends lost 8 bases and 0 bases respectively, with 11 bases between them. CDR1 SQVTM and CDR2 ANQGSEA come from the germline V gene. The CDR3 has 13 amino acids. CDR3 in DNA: TGCAGCACGAGGACTGACTCTGGAAACACCATATATTTT. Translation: CSTRTDSGNTIYF.

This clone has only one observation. The CDR3 protein is CASSIKGQLNTGELFF. In nucleotides, the CDR3 is TGTGCCAGTAGTATAAAGGGACAGCTTAACACCGGGGAGCTGTTTTTT. This sequence joins TRBV19 and TRBJ2-2; 7 bases fit TRBD1. From germline, CDR1 is LNHDA and CDR2 SQIVND (reference sequence). This CDR3 has 16 amino acids. J gave up 2 bases and V 2 bases, and 5 bases lay outside the gene matches.

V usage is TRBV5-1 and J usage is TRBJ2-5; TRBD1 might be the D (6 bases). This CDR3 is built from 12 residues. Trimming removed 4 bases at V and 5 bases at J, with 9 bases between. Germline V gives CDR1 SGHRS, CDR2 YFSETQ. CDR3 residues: CASSQGRETQYF. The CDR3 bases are TGCGCCAGCAGCCAGGGGCGGGAGACCCAGTACTTC.

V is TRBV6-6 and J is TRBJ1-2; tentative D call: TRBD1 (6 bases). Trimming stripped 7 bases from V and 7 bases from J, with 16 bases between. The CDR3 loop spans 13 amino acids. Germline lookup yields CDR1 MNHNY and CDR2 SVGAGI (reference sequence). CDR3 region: CASMAQGNGGYTF. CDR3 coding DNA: TGTGCCAGCATGGCACAGGGAAATGGTGGCTACACCTTC.

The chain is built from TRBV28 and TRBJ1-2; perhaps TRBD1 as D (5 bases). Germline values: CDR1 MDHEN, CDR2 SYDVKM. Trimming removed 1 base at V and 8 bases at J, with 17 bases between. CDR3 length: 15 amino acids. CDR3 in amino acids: CASSLFRTGTAGYTF. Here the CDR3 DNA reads TGTGCCAGCAGTTTATTTAGGACCGGGACCGCCGGCTACACCTTC.

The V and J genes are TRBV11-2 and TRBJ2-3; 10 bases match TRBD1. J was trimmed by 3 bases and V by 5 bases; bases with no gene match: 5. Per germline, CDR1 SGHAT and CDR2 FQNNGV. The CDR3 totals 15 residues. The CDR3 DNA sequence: TGTGCCAGCAGCCAACGGACAGGGGGAACAGATACGCAGTATTTT. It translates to CASSQRTGGTDTQYF.

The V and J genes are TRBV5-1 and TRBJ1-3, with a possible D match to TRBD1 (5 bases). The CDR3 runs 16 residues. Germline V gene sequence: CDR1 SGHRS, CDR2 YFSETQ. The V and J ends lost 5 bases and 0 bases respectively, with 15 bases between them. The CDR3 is CASSLQQANSGNTIYF. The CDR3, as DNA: TGCGCCAGCAGTTTACAACAGGCTAACTCTGGAAACACCATATATTTT.

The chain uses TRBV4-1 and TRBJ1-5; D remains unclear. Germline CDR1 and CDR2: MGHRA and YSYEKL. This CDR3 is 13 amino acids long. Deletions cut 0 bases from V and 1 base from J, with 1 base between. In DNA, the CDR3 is TGCGCCAGCAGCCAAGACAGCAATCAGCCCCAGCATTTT. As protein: CASSQDSNQPQHF.

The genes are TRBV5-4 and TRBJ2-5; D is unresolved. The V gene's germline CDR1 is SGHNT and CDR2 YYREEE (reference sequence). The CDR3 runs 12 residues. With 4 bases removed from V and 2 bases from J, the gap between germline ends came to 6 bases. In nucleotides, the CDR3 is TGTGCCAGCAGCAAACCACAAGAGACCCAGTACTTC. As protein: CASSKPQETQYF.

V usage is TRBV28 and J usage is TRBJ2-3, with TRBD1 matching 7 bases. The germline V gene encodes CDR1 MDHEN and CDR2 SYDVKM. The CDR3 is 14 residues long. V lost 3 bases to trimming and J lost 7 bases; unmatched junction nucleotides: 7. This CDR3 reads CASSLVQGINTQYF. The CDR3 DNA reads TGTGCCAGCAGTTTGGTACAGGGGATAAATACGCAGTATTTT.

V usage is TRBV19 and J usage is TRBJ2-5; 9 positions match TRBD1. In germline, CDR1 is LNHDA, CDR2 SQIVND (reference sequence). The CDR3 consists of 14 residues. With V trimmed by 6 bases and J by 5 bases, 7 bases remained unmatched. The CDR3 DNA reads TGTGCCAGTAGAACCGGGACAGGGTTCGAGACCCAGTACTTC. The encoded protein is CASRTGTGFETQYF.

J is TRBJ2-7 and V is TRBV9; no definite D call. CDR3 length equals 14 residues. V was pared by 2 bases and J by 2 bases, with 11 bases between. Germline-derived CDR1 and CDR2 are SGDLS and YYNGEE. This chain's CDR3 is CASSVGYGPYEQYF. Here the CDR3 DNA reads TGTGCCAGCAGCGTTGGATACGGTCCCTACGAGCAGTACTTC.

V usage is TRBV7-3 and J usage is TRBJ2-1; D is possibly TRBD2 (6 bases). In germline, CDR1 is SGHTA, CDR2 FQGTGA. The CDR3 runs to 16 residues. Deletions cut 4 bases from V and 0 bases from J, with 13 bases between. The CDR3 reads CASSSSSASSYNEQFF. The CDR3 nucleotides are TGTGCCAGCAGCTCATCTAGCGCGAGCTCCTACAATGAGCAGTTCTTC.

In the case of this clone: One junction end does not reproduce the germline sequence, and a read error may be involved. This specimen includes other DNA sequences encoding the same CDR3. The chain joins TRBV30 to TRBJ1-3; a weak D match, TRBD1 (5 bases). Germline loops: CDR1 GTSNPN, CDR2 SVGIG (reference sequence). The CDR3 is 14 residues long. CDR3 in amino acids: CAWTTGFSGNTIYF. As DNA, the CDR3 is TGTGCTTGGACAACAGGCTTTTCTGGAAACACCATATATTTT.

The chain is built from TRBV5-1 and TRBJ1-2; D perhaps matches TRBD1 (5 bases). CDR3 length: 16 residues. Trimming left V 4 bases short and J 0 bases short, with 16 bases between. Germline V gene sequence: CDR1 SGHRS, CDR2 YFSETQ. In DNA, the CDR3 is TGCGCCAGCAGCCCAGGGACTCCTGGAGCTAACTATGGCTACACCTTC. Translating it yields CASSPGTPGANYGYTF.

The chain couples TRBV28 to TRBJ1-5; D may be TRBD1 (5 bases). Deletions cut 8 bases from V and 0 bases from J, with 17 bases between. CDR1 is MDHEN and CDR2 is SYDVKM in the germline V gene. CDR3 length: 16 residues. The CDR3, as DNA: TGTGCCAGCGCAAGAGTACAACAGGATAGCAATCAGCCCCAGCATTTT. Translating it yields CASARVQQDSNQPQHF.

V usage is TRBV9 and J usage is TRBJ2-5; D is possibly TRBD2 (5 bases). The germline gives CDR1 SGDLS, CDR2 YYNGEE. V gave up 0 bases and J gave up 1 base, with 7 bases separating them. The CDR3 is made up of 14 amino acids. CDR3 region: CASSVGTAQETQYF. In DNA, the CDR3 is TGTGCCAGCAGCGTAGGGACTGCCCAAGAGACCCAGTACTTC. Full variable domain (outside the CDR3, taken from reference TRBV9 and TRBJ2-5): DSGVTQTPKHLITATGQRVTLRCSPRSGDLSVYWYQQSLDQGLQFLIQYYNGEERAKGNILERFSAQQFPDLHSELNLSSLELGDSALYFCASSVGTAQETQYFGPGTRLLVL.

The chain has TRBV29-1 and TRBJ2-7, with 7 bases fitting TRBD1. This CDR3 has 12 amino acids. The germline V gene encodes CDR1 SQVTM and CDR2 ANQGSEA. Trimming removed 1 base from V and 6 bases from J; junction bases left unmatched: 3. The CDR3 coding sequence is TGCAGCGTTGAAGGACAGGGCCTCGAGCAGTACTTC. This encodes CSVEGQGLEQYF.

Here the CDR3 DNA reads TGTGCCATCAGTAGGACAGGCGACAATCAGCCCCAGCATTTT. Translation: CAISRTGDNQPQHF. This chain connects TRBV10-3 to TRBJ1-5; the match to TRBD1 covers 7 bases. The CDR3 length is 14 residues. V lost 5 bases and J lost 3; bases outside the gene matches: 4. Germline loops: CDR1 ENHRY, CDR2 SYGVKD.

The DNA of the CDR3 is TGTGCCAGCAGCTCCTACCAGGGGAACTATGGCTACACCTTC. Translated: CASSSYQGNYGYTF. The chain carries TRBV5-4 and TRBJ1-2; D might be TRBD1 (6 bases). The CDR3 totals 14 residues. Trimming took off 3 bases at V and 2 bases at J, with 11 bases between the two ends. Germline V gene data show CDR1 as SGHNT and CDR2 as YYREEE (reference sequence).

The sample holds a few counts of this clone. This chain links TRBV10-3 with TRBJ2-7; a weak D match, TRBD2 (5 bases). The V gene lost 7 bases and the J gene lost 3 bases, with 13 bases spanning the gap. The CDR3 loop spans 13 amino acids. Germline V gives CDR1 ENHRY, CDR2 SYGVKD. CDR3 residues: CAIKRRAGYEQYF. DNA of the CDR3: TGTGCCATCAAGAGGCGGGCAGGCTACGAGCAGTACTTC.

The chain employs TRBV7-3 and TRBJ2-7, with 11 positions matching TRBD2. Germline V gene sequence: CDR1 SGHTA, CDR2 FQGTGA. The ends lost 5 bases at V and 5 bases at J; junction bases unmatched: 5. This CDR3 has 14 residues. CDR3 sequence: CASSPLAGGNEQYF. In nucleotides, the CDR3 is TGTGCCAGCAGCCCCCTAGCGGGAGGTAACGAGCAGTACTTC.

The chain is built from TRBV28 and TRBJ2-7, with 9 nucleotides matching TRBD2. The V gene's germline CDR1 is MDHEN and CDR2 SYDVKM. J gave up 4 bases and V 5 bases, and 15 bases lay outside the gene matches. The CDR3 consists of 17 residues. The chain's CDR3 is CASSLAPRLAGKYEQYF. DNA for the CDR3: TGTGCCAGCAGTCTCGCCCCTAGGCTAGCGGGAAAGTACGAGCAGTACTTC.

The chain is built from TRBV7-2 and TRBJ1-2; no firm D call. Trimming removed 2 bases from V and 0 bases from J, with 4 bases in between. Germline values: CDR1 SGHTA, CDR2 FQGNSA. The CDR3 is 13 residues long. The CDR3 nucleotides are TGTGCCAGCAGCTTAAAGCCTAACTATGGCTACACCTTC. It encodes CASSLKPNYGYTF.

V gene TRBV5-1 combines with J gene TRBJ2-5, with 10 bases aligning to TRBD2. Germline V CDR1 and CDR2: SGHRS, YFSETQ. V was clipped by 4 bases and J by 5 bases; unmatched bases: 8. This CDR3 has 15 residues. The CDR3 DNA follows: TGCGCCAGCAGCCCTAGCGGGAGTAATTCGGAGACCCAGTACTTC. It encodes CASSPSGSNSETQYF.

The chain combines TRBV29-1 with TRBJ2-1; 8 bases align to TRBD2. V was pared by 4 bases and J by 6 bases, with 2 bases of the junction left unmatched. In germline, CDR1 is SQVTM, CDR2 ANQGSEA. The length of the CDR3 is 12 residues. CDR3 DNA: TGCAGCGTTGTGGGACTAGTCAATGAGCAGTTCTTC. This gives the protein CSVVGLVNEQFF.

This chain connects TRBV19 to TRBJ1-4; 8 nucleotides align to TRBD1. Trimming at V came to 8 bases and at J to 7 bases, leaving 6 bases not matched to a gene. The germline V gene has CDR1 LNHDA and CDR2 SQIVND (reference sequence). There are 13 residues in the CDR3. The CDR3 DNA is TGTGCCAGTTACGACAGGGGAGGTGAAAAACTGTTTTTT. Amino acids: CASYDRGGEKLFF.

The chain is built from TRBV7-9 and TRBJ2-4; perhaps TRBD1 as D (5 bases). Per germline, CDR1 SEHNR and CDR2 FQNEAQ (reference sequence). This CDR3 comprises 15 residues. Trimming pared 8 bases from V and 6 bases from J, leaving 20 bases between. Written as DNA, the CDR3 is TGTGCCAGCGGCGTAGCCGCGGAGCAGGGAAACATTCAGTACTTC. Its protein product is CASGVAAEQGNIQYF.

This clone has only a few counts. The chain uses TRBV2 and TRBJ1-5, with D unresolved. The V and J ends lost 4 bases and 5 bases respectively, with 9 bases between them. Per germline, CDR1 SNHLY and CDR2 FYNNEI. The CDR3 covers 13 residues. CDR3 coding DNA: TGTGCCAGCAGTGTCTGGAAACATCAGCCCCAGCATTTT. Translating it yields CASSVWKHQPQHF.

The CDR3 nucleotides read TGTGCCAGCAGCACCCTAGCGGGCCCTGCAGATACGCAGTATTTT. This codes for CASSTLAGPADTQYF. The chain recombines TRBV7-3 with TRBJ2-3; TRBD2 matches at 8 bases. CDR3 length equals 15 residues. After removal of 5 bases from V and 4 bases from J, the junction contained 8 bases not matched to a gene. CDR1 is SGHTA, CDR2 FQGTGA, per germline.